This T cell receptor (beta chain) originates from a study of control samples from healthy donors and cancer patients. Germline V gene sequence: CDR1 LNHDA, CDR2 SQIVND (reference sequence). The CDR3 has 14 residues. V was clipped by 3 bases and J by 9 bases; unmatched bases: 1. Only in-frame clones appear in the TCRdb table, and some are missing; sequencing was by immunoSEQ multiplex PCR. The sample has just under 100,000 clones, over 90% seen once. Sequenced material: blood. This rearrangement joins TRBV19 to TRBJ2-1; TRBD2 agrees at 14 bases. The receptor comes from a man between 18 and 35 years old in good health. This chain's CDR3 is CASSMGLAGVEQFF. CDR3 in DNA: TGTGCCAGTAGTATGGGACTAGCGGGAGTTGAGCAGTTCTTC.